This TCR beta chain was identified in a study of graft-versus-host responses after intestinal transplantation. In the study overall: Multivisceral, liver-intestinal, or isolated intestinal transplants were given to recipients.

Germline CDR1 reads WSHSY; CDR2 reads SAAADI. The CDR3 consists of 14 residues. Turning to this clone: The antigen is not known. Compared with germline, one end of the junction differs, possibly owing to a read error.

Sequencing was performed with immunoSEQ multiplex PCR; in TCRdb, only in-frame clones are kept and a portion is missing. The sample shows 65,000 to 90,000 clones, around 93% of them seen only once. The sample consisted of unstimulated CD8+ T cells sorted from spleen or lymph node cells, taken before transplant. The source is a human donor who was the organ donor for an intestinal transplant. The V call is TRBV10-2, the J call TRBJ2-1; perhaps TRBD2 as D (6 bases). The CDR3 bases are TGCGCCACCAGTATTGGGCTAGCGCGCGGTGAGCAGTTCTTC. Its translation: CATSIGLARGEQFF.